Listed here are 10 T cell receptor beta chains from one sample, sequenced in a study of blood T cell repertoires in COVID-19. Profiling relied on immunoSEQ multiplex PCR, and the TCRdb table lists in-frame clones only, not all of them. This sample yields 100,000 to 150,000 clones, of which more than 85% are seen a single time; under 4.5% belongs to the top ten. The sample comprised peripheral blood. These receptors were obtained from a man in his sixties with COVID-19, enrolled during active disease.

The V gene is TRBV20-1, the J gene TRBJ2-7, with D perhaps matching TRBD1 (6 bases). The germline CDR1 and CDR2 sequences are DFQATT and SNEGSKA (reference sequence). Deletions cut 7 bases from V and 2 bases from J, with 9 bases between. The CDR3 runs to 11 residues. The CDR3 is CSVGGPYEQYF. The CDR3 nucleotides are TGCAGTGTAGGGGGTCCCTACGAGCAGTACTTC.

The chain employs TRBV2 and TRBJ1-1; D not resolved. Germline CDR1 and CDR2: SNHLY and FYNNEI. The CDR3 extends over 16 amino acids. Trimming left V 1 base short and J 1 base short, with 13 bases between. Here the CDR3 DNA reads TGTGCCAGCAGTGAAGTTTTAGGGAGTGGGAACACTGAAGCTTTCTTT. It is translated as CASSEVLGSGNTEAFF.

The chain combines TRBV5-1 with TRBJ1-5; D remains unclear. Per the germline V gene, CDR1 is SGHRS and CDR2 is YFSETQ. Trimming pared 1 base from V and 0 bases from J, leaving 8 bases between. This CDR3 contains 15 residues. Written as DNA, the CDR3 is TGCGCCAGCAGCTTGCTCGGTTATAGCAATCAGCCCCAGCATTTT. It translates to CASSLLGYSNQPQHF.

The chain uses TRBV3-1 (or the pseudogene TRBV3-2) and TRBJ2-1, with 7 nucleotides matching TRBD2. Germline trimming cut 1 base from V and 5 bases from J; bases unmatched to any gene: 2. From germline, CDR1 is LGHDT and CDR2 YNNKEL (reference sequence). This CDR3 is 14 amino acids long. CDR3 in amino acids: CASSQGLADNEQFF. The CDR3 DNA reads as TGTGCCAGCAGCCAAGGGCTAGCGGACAATGAGCAGTTCTTC.

The rearrangement links TRBV5-6 to TRBJ2-5, with 10 bases aligning to TRBD2. Per the germline V gene, CDR1 is SGHDT and CDR2 is YYEEEE. The CDR3 totals 15 residues. The V gene end was trimmed by 0 bases and the J gene end by 5 bases; junction bases not matched to a gene: 4. CDR3 DNA sequence: TGTGCCAGCAGCTTGGCAGCGGGGGGGTGGGAGACCCAGTACTTC. Residues: CASSLAAGGWETQYF.

V gene TRBV28 combines with J gene TRBJ1-4, with 8 bases matching TRBD1. Germline CDR1 reads MDHEN; CDR2 reads SYDVKM. The V gene end was trimmed by 5 bases and the J gene end by 4 bases; junction bases not matched to a gene: 9. This CDR3 comprises 16 residues. CDR3 bases: TGTGCCAGCAGTCCCCAGGGGGCGCGAGTTAATGAAAAACTGTTTTTT. This encodes CASSPQGARVNEKLFF.

The rearrangement joins TRBV28 to TRBJ2-7, with a weak D call TRBD1 (6 bases). V gave up 5 bases and J gave up 1 base, with 12 bases separating them. Germline V gives CDR1 MDHEN, CDR2 SYDVKM. CDR3 length equals 14 residues. The CDR3 DNA is TGTGCCAGCAGTCCCCTCAGGGGATCCTACGAGCAGTACTTC. The encoded protein is CASSPLRGSYEQYF.

The V and J genes are TRBV3-1 (or the pseudogene TRBV3-2) and TRBJ2-5; 10 bases align to TRBD1. The V segment lost 4 bases and the J segment 4 bases; nucleotides outside the gene matches: 9. CDR1 LGHDT and CDR2 YNNKEL come from the germline V gene (reference sequence). There are 16 residues in the CDR3. CDR3 in DNA: TGTGCCAGCAGCCTCAAGACAGGGGGCCCAGGAGAGACCCAGTACTTC. Residues: CASSLKTGGPGETQYF.

The rearrangement joins TRBV5-6 to TRBJ2-5, with TRBD2 matching over 7 bases. The J segment lost 3 bases and the V segment lost 0 bases, leaving 17 bases of the junction unmatched. Germline CDR1 SGHDT, CDR2 YYEEEE. This CDR3 is built from 19 residues. The DNA of the CDR3 is TGTGCCAGCAGCTTGGTGAAGGGTTTGGGGAGGGGATGGGAAGAGACCCAGTACTTC. This translates into CASSLVKGLGRGWEETQYF. Filled out from reference TRBV5-6 and TRBJ2-5, the complete variable domain reads DAGVTQSPTHLIKTRGQQVTLRCSPKSGHDTVSWYQQALGQGPQFIFQYYEEEERQRGNFPDRFSGHQFPNYSSELNVNALLLGDSALYLCASSLVKGLGRGWEETQYFGPGTRLLVL.

V gene TRBV27 combines with J gene TRBJ1-6; 8 bases align to TRBD1. J was trimmed by 6 bases and V by 3 bases; bases with no gene match: 7. Looked up from germline, CDR1 is MNHEY and CDR2 is SMNVEV (reference sequence). This CDR3 spans 16 amino acids. CDR3 protein: CASSFRDRTFNSPLHF. CDR3 bases: TGTGCCAGCAGTTTCCGGGACAGGACCTTTAATTCACCCCTCCACTTT.